This T cell receptor (beta chain) is drawn from a study of blood T cells in healthy people across ages. With 0 bases removed from V and 0 bases from J, the gap between germline ends came to 15 bases. Looked up from germline, CDR1 is SGHDN and CDR2 is FVKESK. This CDR3 region has 18 residues. A J-beta primer mix and a sample-barcoded 5' primer were used in a second PCR of about 6 to 12 cycles. TCRdb re-derived calls from the 5' RACE reads in MiXCR, one entry per CDR3 protein. The sample records roughly 800,000 distinct CDR3 sequences, about 37% being singletons. The specimen was blood. This chain connects TRBV14 to TRBJ2-4; D remains unclear. This sequence originates from a man between 18 and 35 years old in good health. The CDR3 region is CASSQERGGVIAKNIQYF. In nucleotides, the CDR3 is TGTGCCAGCAGCCAAGAAAGAGGCGGCGTAATAGCCAAAAACATTCAGTACTTC. Using reference TRBV14 and TRBJ2-4 for the parts outside the CDR3, the full variable domain is EAGVTQFPSHSVIEKGQTVTLRCDPISGHDNLYWYRRVMGKEIKFLLHFVKESKQDESGMPNNRFLAERTGGTYSTLKVQPAELEDSGVYFCASSQERGGVIAKNIQYFGAGTRLSVL.